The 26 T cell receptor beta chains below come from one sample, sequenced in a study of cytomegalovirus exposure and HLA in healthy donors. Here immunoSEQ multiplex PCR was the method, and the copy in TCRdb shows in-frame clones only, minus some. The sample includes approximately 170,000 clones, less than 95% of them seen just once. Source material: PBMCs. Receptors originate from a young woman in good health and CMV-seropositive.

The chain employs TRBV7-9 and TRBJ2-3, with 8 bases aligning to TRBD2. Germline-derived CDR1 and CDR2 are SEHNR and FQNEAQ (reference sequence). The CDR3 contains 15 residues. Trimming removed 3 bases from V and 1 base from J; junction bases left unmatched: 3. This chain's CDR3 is CASSFTREGTDTQYF. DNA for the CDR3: TGTGCCAGCAGCTTTACGCGGGAGGGCACAGATACGCAGTATTTT.

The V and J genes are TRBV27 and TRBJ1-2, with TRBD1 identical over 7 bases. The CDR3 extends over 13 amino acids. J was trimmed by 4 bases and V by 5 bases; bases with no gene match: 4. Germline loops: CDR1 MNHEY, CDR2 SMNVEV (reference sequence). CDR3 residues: CASSPGQSYGYTF. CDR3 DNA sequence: TGTGCCAGCAGTCCGGGACAGTCCTATGGCTACACCTTC.

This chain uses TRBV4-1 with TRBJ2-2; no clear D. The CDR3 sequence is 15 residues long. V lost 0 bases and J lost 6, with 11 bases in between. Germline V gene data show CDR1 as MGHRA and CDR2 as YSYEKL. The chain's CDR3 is CASSQDPMLAGELFF. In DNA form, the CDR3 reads TGCGCCAGCAGCCAAGATCCAATGCTAGCCGGGGAGCTGTTTTTT.

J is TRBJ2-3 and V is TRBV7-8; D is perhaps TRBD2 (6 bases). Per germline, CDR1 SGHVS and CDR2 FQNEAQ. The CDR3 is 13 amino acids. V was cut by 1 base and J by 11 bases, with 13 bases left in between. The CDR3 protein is CASSLGRERGQYF. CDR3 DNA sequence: TGTGCCAGCAGCTTAGGCCGGGAGAGGGGGCAGTATTTT.

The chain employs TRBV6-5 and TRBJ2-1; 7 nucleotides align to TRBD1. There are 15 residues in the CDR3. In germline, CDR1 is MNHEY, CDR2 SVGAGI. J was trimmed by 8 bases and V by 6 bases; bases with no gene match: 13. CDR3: CASRGDRVVFHEQFF. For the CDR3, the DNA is TGTGCCAGCAGGGGTGACAGGGTCGTATTCCATGAGCAGTTCTTC.

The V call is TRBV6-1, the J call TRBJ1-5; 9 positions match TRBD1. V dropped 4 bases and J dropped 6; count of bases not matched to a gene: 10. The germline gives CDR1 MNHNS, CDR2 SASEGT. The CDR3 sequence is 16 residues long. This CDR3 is CASSAPRDRASQPQHF. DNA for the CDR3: TGTGCCAGCAGTGCCCCCCGGGACAGGGCGAGTCAGCCCCAGCATTTT.

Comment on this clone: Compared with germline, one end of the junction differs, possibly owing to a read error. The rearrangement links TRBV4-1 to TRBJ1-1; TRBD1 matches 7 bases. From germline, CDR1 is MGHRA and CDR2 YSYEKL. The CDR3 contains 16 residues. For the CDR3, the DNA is TGCGCCAGCAGCCAGCACAGGGACAGACTGAACACTAAAGCTTTCTTT. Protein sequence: CASSQHRDRLNTKAFF.

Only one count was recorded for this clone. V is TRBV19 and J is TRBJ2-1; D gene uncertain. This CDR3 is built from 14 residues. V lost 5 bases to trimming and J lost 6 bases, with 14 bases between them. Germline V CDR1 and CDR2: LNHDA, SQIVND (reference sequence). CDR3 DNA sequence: TGTGCCAGTAGTCGATCTCGGGTTCGCAATGAGCAGTTCTTC. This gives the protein CASSRSRVRNEQFF.

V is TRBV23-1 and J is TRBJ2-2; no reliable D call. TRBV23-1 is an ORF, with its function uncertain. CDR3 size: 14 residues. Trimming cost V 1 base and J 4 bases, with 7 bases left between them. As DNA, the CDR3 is TGCGCCAGCAGTCAATTCGGAGCCACCGGGGAGCTGTTTTTT. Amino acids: CASSQFGATGELFF.

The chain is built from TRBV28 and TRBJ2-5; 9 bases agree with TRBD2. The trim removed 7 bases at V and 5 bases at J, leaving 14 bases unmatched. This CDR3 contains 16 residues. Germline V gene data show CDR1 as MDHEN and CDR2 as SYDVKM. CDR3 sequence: CASNNGAGGPRETQYF. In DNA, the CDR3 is TGTGCCAGCAACAATGGGGCGGGAGGGCCGAGGGAGACCCAGTACTTC.

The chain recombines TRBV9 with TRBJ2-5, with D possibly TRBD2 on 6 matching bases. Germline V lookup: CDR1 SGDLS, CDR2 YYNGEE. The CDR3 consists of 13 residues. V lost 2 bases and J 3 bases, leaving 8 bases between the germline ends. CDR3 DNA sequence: TGTGCCAGCAGCGTGCCGGGGGAAGAGACCCAGTACTTC. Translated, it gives CASSVPGEETQYF.

This chain's CDR3 is CSVQKRVQNTEAFF. The DNA for the CDR3 is TGCAGCGTTCAAAAGAGGGTACAGAACACTGAAGCTTTCTTT. The chain links TRBV29-1 to TRBJ1-1; unclear D gene. CDR3 length: 14 residues. Germline CDR1 and CDR2: SQVTM and ANQGSEA. V lost 5 bases and J 1 base, leaving 14 bases between the germline ends.

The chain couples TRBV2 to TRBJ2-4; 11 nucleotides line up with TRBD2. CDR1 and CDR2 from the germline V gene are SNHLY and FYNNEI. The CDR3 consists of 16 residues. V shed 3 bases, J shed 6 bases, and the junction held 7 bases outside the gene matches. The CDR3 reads CASSDSGRALPNIQYF. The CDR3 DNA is TGTGCCAGCAGTGATAGCGGGAGGGCTCTTCCAAACATTCAGTACTTC.

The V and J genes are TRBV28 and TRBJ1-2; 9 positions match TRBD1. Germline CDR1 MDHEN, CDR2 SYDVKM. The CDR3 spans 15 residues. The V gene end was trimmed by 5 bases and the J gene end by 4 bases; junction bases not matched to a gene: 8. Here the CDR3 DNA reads TGTGCCAGCAGTCTTAACTGGACAGGGGCCTATGGCTACACCTTC. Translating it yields CASSLNWTGAYGYTF.

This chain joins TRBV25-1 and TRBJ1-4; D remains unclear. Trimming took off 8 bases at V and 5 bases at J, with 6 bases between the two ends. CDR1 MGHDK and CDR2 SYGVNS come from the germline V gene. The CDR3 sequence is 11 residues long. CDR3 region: CASQYNEKLFF. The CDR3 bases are TGTGCCAGCCAGTACAATGAAAAACTGTTTTTT.

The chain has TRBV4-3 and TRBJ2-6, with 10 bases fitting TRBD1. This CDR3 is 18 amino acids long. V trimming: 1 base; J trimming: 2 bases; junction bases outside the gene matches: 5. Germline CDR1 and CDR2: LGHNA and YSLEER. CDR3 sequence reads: CASSQVSGQGTGANVLTF. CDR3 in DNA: TGCGCCAGCAGCCAAGTTTCGGGACAGGGGACTGGGGCCAACGTCCTGACTTTC.

The CDR3 DNA reads as TGTGCCAGCAGCTTCCCGGGACTAGATATCAAAGAGACCCAGTACTTC. Encoded protein: CASSFPGLDIKETQYF. V is TRBV5-4 and J is TRBJ2-5; TRBD2 matches 8 bases. Germline CDR1 reads SGHNT; CDR2 reads YYREEE (reference sequence). This CDR3 region has 16 residues. The junction had 9 bases not matched to a gene; V was cut back by 2 bases and J by 3 bases.

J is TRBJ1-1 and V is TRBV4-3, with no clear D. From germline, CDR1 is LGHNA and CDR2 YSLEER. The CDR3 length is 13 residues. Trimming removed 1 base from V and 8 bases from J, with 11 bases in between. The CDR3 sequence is CASSQGGWTEAFF. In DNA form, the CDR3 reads TGCGCCAGCAGCCAAGGAGGGTGGACGGAAGCTTTCTTT.

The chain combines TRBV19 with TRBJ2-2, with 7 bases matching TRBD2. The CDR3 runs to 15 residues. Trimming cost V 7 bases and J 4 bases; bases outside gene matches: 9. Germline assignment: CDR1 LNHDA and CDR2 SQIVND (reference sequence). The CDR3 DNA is TGTGCCAGTACCCTAATTCCGGGGGGCACCGGGGAGCTGTTTTTT. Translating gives CASTLIPGGTGELFF. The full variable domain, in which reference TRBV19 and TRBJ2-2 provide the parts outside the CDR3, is DGGITQSPKYLFRKEGQNVTLSCEQNLNHDAMYWYRQDPGQGLRLIYYSQIVNDFQKGDIAEGYSVSREKKESFPLTVTSAQKNPTAFYLCASTLIPGGTGELFFGEGSRLTVL.

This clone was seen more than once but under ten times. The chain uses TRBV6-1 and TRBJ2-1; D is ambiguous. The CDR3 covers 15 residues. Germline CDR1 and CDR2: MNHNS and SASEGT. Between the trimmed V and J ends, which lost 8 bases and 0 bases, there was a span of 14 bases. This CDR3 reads CASESRVGSYNEQFF. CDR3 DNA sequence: TGTGCCAGCGAAAGTCGGGTAGGCTCCTACAATGAGCAGTTCTTC.

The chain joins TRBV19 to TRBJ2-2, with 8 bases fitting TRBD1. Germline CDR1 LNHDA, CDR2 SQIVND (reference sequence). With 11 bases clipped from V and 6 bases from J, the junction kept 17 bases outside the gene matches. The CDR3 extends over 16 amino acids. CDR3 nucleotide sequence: TGTGCCGCTACCCTGACAGGGGCCACCAGTCCCGGGGAGCTGTTTTTT. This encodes CAATLTGATSPGELFF.

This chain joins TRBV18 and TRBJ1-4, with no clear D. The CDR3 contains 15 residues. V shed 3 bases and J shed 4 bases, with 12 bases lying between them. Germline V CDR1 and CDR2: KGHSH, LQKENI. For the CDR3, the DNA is TGTGCCAGCTCACCGTCGAACAGAAATAATGAAAAACTGTTTTTT. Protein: CASSPSNRNNEKLFF.

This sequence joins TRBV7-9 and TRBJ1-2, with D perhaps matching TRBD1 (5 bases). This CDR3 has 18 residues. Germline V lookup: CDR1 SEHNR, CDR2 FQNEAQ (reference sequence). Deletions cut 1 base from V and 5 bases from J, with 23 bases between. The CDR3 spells CASSLGGWGQAGEYGYTF. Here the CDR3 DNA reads TGTGCCAGCAGCTTAGGAGGTTGGGGCCAGGCAGGAGAATATGGCTACACCTTC.

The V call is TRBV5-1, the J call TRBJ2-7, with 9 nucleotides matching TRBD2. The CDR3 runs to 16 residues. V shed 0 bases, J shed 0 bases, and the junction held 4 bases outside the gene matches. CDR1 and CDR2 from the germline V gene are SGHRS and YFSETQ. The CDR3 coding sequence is TGCGCCAGCAGCTTGGTACTAGCGGGCGACTCCTACGAGCAGTACTTC. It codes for CASSLVLAGDSYEQYF.

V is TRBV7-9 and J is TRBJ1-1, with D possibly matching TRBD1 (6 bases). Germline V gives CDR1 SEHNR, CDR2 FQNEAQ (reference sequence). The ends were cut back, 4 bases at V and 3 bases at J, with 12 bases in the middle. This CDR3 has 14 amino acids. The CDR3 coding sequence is TGTGCCAGCAGCTCGGGGGGCCTGGACACTGAAGCTTTCTTT. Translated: CASSSGGLDTEAFF. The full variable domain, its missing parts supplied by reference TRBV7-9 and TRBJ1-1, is DTGVSQNPRHKITKRGQNVTFRCDPISEHNRLYWYRQTLGQGPEFLTYFQNEAQLEKSRLLSDRFSAERPKGSFSTLEIQRTEQGDSAMYLCASSSGGLDTEAFFGQGTRLTVV.

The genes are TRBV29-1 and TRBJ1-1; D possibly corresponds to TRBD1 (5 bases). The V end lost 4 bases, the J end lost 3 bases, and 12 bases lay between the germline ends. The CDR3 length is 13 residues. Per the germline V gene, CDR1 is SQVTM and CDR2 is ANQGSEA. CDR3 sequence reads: CSVVPRDYTEAFF. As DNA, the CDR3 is TGCAGCGTTGTTCCCAGGGACTACACTGAAGCTTTCTTT.